A single sample gave rise to the 8 T cell receptor beta chains below, sequenced in a study of control samples from healthy donors and cancer patients. Here immunoSEQ multiplex PCR was the method, and the copy in TCRdb shows in-frame clones only, minus some. The sample lists approximately 170,000 clones; 91% were seen once. The sample comprised blood. All receptors derive from a woman in her thirties in good health.

The chain links TRBV18 to TRBJ2-7; D possibly corresponds to TRBD2 (6 bases). Germline V lookup: CDR1 KGHSH, CDR2 LQKENI. This CDR3 is 14 amino acids long. The V and J ends lost 6 bases and 2 bases respectively, with 14 bases between them. This CDR3 is CASSTGGVPYEQYF. The CDR3 region has the DNA TGTGCCAGCTCCACGGGCGGGGTACCCTACGAGCAGTACTTC.

The V and J genes are TRBV10-1 and TRBJ1-6; a weak D match, TRBD1 (5 bases). The CDR3 loop spans 13 amino acids. The germline V and J ends were trimmed by 5 bases and 5 bases, with 7 bases remaining between them. Germline CDR1 WNHNN, CDR2 SYGVQD (reference sequence). The CDR3 here is CASSPDNNSPLHF. CDR3 nucleotide sequence: TGCGCCAGCAGTCCGGACAATAATTCACCCCTCCACTTT.

This clone came up a few times. The J gene is TRBJ1-4, the V gene TRBV19; D is uncertain. Trimming took 1 base from V and 5 from J, leaving 8 bases between them. The CDR3 runs 14 residues. The germline CDR1 and CDR2 sequences are LNHDA and SQIVND (reference sequence). The CDR3 region has the DNA TGTGCCAGTAGTATAGTCGGAGGGAATGAAAAACTGTTTTTT. Protein sequence: CASSIVGGNEKLFF. The variable domain in full, with the rest retrieved from reference TRBV19 and TRBJ1-4, is DGGITQSPKYLFRKEGQNVTLSCEQNLNHDAMYWYRQDPGQGLRLIYYSQIVNDFQKGDIAEGYSVSREKKESFPLTVTSAQKNPTAFYLCASSIVGGNEKLFFGSGTQLSVL.

This clone was recorded once. The chain combines TRBV3-1 (or the pseudogene TRBV3-2) with TRBJ2-1; TRBD2 matches at 15 bases. Trimming took 1 base from V and 0 from J; bases not matched to a gene: 7. The CDR3 runs 20 residues. CDR1 is LGHDT and CDR2 is YNNKEL in the germline V gene (reference sequence). CDR3 protein: CASSQAWTSGRGSSYNEQFF. CDR3 nucleotides: TGTGCCAGCAGCCAAGCCTGGACTAGCGGGAGGGGGAGCTCCTACAATGAGCAGTTCTTC.

The rearrangement links TRBV7-7 to TRBJ2-2, with 9 bases identical to TRBD1. The CDR3 length is 15 residues. V shed 5 bases and J 1 base; nucleotides not matched to a gene: 2. Germline lookup yields CDR1 SSHAT and CDR2 FNYEAQ (reference sequence). The CDR3 DNA reads TGTGCCAGCAGCCAGGGACAGGGGAACACCGGGGAGCTGTTTTTT. Residues: CASSQGQGNTGELFF.

This clone was observed once. V gene TRBV9 combines with J gene TRBJ1-3; D perhaps matches TRBD1 (5 bases). The CDR3 is 14 amino acids. Germline V lookup: CDR1 SGDLS, CDR2 YYNGEE. The germline V and J ends were trimmed by 2 bases and 4 bases, with 10 bases remaining between them. In nucleotides, the CDR3 is TGTGCCAGCAGCGTCGGGGGAGCCGGAAACACCATATATTTT. Residues: CASSVGGAGNTIYF.

This chain connects TRBV7-6 to TRBJ1-1, with TRBD1 matching over 8 bases. Trimming at V came to 3 bases and at J to 1 base, leaving 1 base not matched to a gene. Germline CDR1 SGHVS, CDR2 FNYEAQ. This CDR3 spans 14 amino acids. CDR3 nucleotides: TGTGCCAGCAGCTTTCAGGGGGCGAACACTGAAGCTTTCTTT. It translates to CASSFQGANTEAFF.

As DNA, the CDR3 is TGCGCCAGCAGCCAGAGACTAGCGGGAGAGACTGAGCAGTTCTTC. Translating gives CASSQRLAGETEQFF. The J gene is TRBJ2-1, the V gene TRBV4-3; TRBD2 aligns across 12 bases. After removal of 3 bases from V and 9 bases from J, the junction contained 6 bases not matched to a gene. The CDR3 covers 15 residues. Per the germline V gene, CDR1 is LGHNA and CDR2 is YSLEER.